Sequencing of this T cell receptor beta chain was carried out in a study of T cell responses to AZD1222 COVID-19 vaccine. Study findings and constraints: Two doses of AZD1222 preceded a rise in Spike-specific TCR breadth and depth.

V gave up 4 bases and J gave up 2 bases, with 15 bases separating them. CDR1 and CDR2 from the germline V gene are SGHTA and FQGTGA. This CDR3 region has 15 residues. The repertoire was sequenced with immunoSEQ multiplex PCR; TCRdb's copy has only in-frame clones and lacks some. The sample shows some 100,000 clones, 86% of them seen only once. Points on this clone: Its antigen is currently unknown.

The chain carries TRBV7-3 and TRBJ2-7; D possibly matches TRBD1 or TRBD2 (5 bases each). The source is an adult who received the AZD1222 COVID-19 vaccine. The specimen comprised peripheral blood, sampled 28 days after the second AZD1222 dose. The CDR3 spells CASSSPGRRTYEQYF. CDR3 nucleotides: TGTGCCAGCAGCTCACCGGGACGGCGAACCTACGAGCAGTACTTC.